This T cell receptor (beta chain) was captured by sequencing in a study of shared clonotypes between healthy human individuals (dated by TCRdb to 2018 to 2020). Describing the broader study: The cohort comprised a couple of women and a few men aged 18 to 49 years. For each donor, CD4 naive and CD4 memory were each run on three plates, CD8 naive on two plates, and CD8 memory on one plate. To increase sequencing depth and limit assay-specific biases, different laboratories used diverse techniques to prepare libraries and sequence TCR repertoires. Per donor, leukapheresis produced somewhere between about 0.85 and 10 billion PBMCs. The study deeply sequenced blood TCR repertoires of about 5 healthy adults to estimate repertoire size and the extent of clonotype sharing between individuals. What the work shows at the level of the full study, not this receptor alone: Pairwise subsampling led to the expectation that sequencing depth would affect the degree of clonotype sharing among donors. Naive subsets generally had larger estimated clonotype richness than memory subsets did. Even with the large sequencing depth, rarefaction of the sorted-subset datasets indicated that sequencing was incomplete. The genetic and exposure-history diversity represented was limited by the small number of donors. Compared with non-shared clonotypes, the clonotypes found in all four sorted-subset donors had higher generation probabilities. Only blood was sampled, and tissue TCR repertoires likely differ from those in blood. Around 5% of naive CD4, 3.5% of naive CD8, approximately 2% of memory CD4, and 0.4% of memory CD8 clonotypes were shared across several donors.

The cysteine opens and the phenylalanine closes a CDR3 of 13 amino acids. The CDR3 DNA has 39 bases and is translated from base 1. V loses 0 bases, J loses 8 bases, and the germline ends lie 9 bases apart. From a lookup of the germline V gene, CDR1 and CDR2 are SGHRS and YFSETQ. Donors were healthy HIV-negative adults with no recently reported acute infections or vaccinations. Only Caucasian adults living in Nashville, Tennessee, USA were represented among the donors. CD4+ T cells were enriched through magnetic negative selection, after which naive cells were positively selected on CD45RA and the remaining negative fraction served as the memory subset. After blood collection by leukapheresis, PBMCs were isolated using Ficoll-Histopaque density gradient centrifugation and then cryopreserved in the vapor phase of liquid nitrogen. Purity and quantity of every magnetically sorted T cell population were checked by analytical flow cytometry. Genomic DNA was isolated from each sorted fraction and quantified by UV absorbance on a Nanodrop 2000c.

Using the deep immunoSEQ assay, multiplex PCR amplified TCR CDR3 regions from genomic DNA. Extracted genomic DNA from each cell subset was distributed evenly across all wells of several immunoSEQ 96-well plates, and each plate was treated as a replicate. For sorted subsets, about 200 ng genomic DNA, equal to 25,000 to 35,000 T cell genomes, was loaded into each replicate PCR. Purified libraries were measured with a Qubit 3.0 fluorometer, size-checked on a Bioanalyzer 2100, and measured again with the KAPA Library Quantification kit. A separate single-read 150-cycle Illumina NextSeq 550 flow cell was used to sequence each immunoSEQ 96-well plate. On the authors' methods: Because only junctional sequences without quality scores were contained in the immunoSEQ output, filtering matching that applied to full-length reads could not be performed. Sequences were annotated with PyIR, a Python wrapper for IgBLAST v1.9, using IMGT germline references to assign V/J genes and CDR3. Any read was removed if the V/J assignment was weak (E-value above 1e-6), the CDR3 was missing, or the read contained stop codons, out-of-frame junctions, or ambiguous translated residues. V3J clonotypes were defined as sequences sharing an identical inferred V gene, J gene, and CDR3 amino acid sequence. Percentage overlap between repertoires was calculated by dividing the number of shared unique clonotypes by the size of the smaller repertoire. Richness of each repertoire was evaluated using RTK rarefaction, the Chao1 estimator, and Recon v2.1 estimates of unobserved clonotypes. OLGA was used to compute generation probabilities for all TCRbeta clonotypes that the gDNA method yielded from several donors. Not all clones reach the TCRdb copy of this immuneACCESS table, which keeps in-frame sequences only. Checked studies attribute under half of the gap to unresolved V genes and leave the rest unexplained. The V and J calls and clone size are taken from that table; D and trimming were inferred from the DNA. The sample records some 2,000,000 clones, 90% to 97% of which are singletons. Roughly 0.13% of the sample is taken by the ten largest.

On this clone itself: It has no known antigen specificity. The sample holds no much larger clone one base away, and base qualities are not on file.

This receptor chain uses TRBV5-1 and TRBJ2-1, with no D gene named confidently. The sequenced sample consisted of naive CD4+ T cells sorted from blood. Taken with the paper, the label for cell subset or site translates to: CD45RA+ positively selected. This clonotype originated in a man aged 18 to 30 in good health. The CDR3 protein sequence reads: CASSLEASYEQFF. The DNA is as follows: TGCGCCAGCAGCTTGGAGGCTAGTTATGAGCAGTTCTTC.